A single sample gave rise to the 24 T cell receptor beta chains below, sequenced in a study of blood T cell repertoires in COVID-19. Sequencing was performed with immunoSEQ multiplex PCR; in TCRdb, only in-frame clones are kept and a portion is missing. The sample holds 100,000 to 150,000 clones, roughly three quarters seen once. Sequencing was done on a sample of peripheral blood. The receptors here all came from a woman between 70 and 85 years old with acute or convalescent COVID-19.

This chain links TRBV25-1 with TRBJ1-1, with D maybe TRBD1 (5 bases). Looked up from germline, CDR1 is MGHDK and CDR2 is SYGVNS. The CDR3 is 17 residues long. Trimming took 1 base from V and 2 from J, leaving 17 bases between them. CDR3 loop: CASSEWGGPEINTEAFF. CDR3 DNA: TGTGCCAGCAGTGAATGGGGGGGACCCGAAATTAACACTGAAGCTTTCTTT.

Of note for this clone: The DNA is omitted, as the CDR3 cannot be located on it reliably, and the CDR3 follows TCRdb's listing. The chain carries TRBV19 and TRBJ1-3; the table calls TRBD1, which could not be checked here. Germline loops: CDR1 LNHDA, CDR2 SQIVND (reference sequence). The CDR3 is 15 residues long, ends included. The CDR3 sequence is CASTSGHLSGNTIYF.

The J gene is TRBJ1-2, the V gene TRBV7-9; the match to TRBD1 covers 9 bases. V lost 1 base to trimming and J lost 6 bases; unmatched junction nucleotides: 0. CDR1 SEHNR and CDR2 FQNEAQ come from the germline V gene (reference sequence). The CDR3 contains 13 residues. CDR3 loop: CASSLGTGDGYTF. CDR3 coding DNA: TGTGCCAGCAGCTTAGGGACAGGGGATGGCTACACCTTC.

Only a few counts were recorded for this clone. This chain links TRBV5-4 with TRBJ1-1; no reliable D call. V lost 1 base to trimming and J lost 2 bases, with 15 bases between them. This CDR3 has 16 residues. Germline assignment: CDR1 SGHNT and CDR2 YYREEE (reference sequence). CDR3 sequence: CASSLWPGVRNTEAFF. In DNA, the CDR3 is TGTGCCAGCAGCTTGTGGCCGGGAGTGAGAAACACTGAAGCTTTCTTT.

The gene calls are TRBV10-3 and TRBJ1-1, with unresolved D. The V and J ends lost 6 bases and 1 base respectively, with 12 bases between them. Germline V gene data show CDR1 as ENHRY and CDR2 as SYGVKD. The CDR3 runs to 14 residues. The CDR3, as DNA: TGTGCCATCAGATGGACTGACAAGAACACTGAAGCTTTCTTT. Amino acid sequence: CAIRWTDKNTEAFF.

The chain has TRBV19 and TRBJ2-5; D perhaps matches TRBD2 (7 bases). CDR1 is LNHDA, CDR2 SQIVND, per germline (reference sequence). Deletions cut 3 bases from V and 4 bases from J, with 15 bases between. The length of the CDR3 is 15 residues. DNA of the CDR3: TGTGCCAGTAGTATTGGTCAGGGGAGGGGAGAGACCCAGTACTTC. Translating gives CASSIGQGRGETQYF.

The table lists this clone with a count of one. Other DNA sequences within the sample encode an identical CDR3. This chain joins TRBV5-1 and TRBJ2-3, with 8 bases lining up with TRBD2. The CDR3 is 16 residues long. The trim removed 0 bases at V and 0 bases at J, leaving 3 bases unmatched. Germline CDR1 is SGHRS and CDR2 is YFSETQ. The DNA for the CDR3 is TGCGCCAGCAGCTTGGAAACTAGCGGTAGCACAGATACGCAGTATTTT. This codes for CASSLETSGSTDTQYF.

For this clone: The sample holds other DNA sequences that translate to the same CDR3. The CDR3 here is CASSFGTGYLETQYF. The CDR3 DNA is TGTGCCAGCAGCTTCGGGACAGGGTATCTAGAGACCCAGTACTTC. V gene TRBV7-2 combines with J gene TRBJ2-5, with 9 positions matching TRBD1. Germline CDR1 reads SGHTA; CDR2 reads FQGNSA. V was pared by 3 bases and J by 4 bases, with 6 bases of the junction left unmatched. The CDR3 length is 15 residues.

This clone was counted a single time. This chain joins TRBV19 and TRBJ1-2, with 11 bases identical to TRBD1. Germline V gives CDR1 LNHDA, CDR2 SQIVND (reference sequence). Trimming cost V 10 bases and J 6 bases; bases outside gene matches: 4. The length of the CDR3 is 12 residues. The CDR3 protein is CAIKDRGHGYTF. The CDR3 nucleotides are TGTGCCATTAAGGACAGGGGGCATGGCTACACCTTC.

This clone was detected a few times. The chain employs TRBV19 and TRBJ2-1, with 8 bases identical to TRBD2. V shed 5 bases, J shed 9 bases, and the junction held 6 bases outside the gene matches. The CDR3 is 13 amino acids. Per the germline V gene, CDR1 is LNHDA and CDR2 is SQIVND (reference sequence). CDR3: CASSVGTRSEQFF. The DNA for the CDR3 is TGTGCCAGTAGTGTTGGGACTAGGTCTGAGCAGTTCTTC.

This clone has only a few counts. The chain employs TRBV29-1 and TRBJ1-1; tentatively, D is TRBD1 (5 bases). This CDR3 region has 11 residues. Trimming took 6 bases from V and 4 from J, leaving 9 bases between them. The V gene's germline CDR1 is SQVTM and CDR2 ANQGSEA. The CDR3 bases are TGCAGCGTCGCAGGGTTCACTGAAGCTTTCTTT. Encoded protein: CSVAGFTEAFF.

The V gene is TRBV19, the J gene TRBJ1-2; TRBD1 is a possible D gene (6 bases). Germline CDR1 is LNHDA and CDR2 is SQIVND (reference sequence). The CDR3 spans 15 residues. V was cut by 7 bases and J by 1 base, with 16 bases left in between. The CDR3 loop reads CASTEYGGSNYGYTF. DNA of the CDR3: TGTGCCAGTACCGAATATGGGGGCAGTAACTATGGCTACACCTTC.

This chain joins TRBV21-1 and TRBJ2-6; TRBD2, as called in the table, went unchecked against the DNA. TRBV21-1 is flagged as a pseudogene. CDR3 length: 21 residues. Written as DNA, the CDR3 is TGTGCCAGCAGCATCCGGACTAGCGGGAGGGCCGTAGAGCCTGGGGCCAACGTCCTGACTTTC. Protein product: CASSIRTSGRAVEPGANVLTF.

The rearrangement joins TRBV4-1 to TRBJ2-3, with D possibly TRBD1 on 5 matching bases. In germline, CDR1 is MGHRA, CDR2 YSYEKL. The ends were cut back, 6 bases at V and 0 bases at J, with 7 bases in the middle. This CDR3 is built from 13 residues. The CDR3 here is CASRTDSTDTQYF. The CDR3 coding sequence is TGCGCCAGCAGGACAGACAGCACAGATACGCAGTATTTT.

Here the CDR3 DNA reads TGTGCCAGCAGCCGTTTCGAACAAGAAGCTTTCTTT. Translating it yields CASSRFEQEAFF. The chain combines TRBV25-1 with TRBJ1-1; D uncertain. V lost 6 bases and J 8 bases, leaving 13 bases between the germline ends. Germline values: CDR1 MGHDK, CDR2 SYGVNS. The CDR3 consists of 12 residues.

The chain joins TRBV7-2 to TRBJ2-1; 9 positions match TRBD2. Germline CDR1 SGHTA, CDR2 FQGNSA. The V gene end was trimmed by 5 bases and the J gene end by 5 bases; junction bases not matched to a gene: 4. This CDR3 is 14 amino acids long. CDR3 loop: CASSPSGEHNEQFF. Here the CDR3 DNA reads TGTGCCAGCAGCCCTAGCGGGGAGCACAATGAGCAGTTCTTC.

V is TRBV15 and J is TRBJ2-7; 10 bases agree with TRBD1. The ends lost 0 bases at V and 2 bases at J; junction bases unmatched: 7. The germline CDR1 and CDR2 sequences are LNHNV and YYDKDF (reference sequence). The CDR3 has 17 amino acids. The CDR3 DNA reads TGTGCCACCAGCAGAGATCGGGGACAGGGGAAGACCTACGAGCAGTACTTC. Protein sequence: CATSRDRGQGKTYEQYF.

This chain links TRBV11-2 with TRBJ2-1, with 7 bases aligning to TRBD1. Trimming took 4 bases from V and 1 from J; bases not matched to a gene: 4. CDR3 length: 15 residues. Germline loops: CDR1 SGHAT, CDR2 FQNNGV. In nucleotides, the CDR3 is TGTGCCAGCAGCTCGGGACAGATTTCCTACAATGAGCAGTTCTTC. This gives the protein CASSSGQISYNEQFF.

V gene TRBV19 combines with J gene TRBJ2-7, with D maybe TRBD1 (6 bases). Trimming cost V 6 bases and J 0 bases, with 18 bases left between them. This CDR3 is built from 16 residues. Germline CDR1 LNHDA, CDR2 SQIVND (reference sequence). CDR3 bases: TGTGCCAGTAGCAGAGCTCCCGGGACAACCTCCTACGAGCAGTACTTC. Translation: CASSRAPGTTSYEQYF.

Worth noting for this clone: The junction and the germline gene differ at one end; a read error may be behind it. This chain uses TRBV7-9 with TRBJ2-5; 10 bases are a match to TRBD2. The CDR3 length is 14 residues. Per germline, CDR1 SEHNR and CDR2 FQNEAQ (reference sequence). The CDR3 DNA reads TGTGCCAGCAGCCTAGCGGGGGCCGGGGAGACCCAGTACTTC. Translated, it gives CASSLAGAGETQYF.

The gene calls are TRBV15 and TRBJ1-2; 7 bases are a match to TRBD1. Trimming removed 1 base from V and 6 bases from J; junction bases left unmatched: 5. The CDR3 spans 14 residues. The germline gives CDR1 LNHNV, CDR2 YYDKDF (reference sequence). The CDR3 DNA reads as TGTGCCACCAGCAGAGTATCAGGGGGAGATGGCTACACCTTC. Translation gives CATSRVSGGDGYTF.

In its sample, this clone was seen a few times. CDR3: CASGLIETQYF. The CDR3, as DNA: TGTGCCAGCGGGCTTATCGAGACCCAGTACTTC. This chain uses TRBV6-5 with TRBJ2-5; D unresolved. The CDR3 totals 11 residues. Germline V CDR1 and CDR2: MNHEY, SVGAGI. Trimming removed 8 bases from V and 5 bases from J, with 9 bases in between.

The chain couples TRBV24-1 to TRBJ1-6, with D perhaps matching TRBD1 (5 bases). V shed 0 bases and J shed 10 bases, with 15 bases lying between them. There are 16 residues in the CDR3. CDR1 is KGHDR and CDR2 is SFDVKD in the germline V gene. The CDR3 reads CATSDLGHPYLSPLHF. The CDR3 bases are TGTGCCACCAGTGATTTGGGACACCCGTATCTGTCACCCCTCCACTTT.

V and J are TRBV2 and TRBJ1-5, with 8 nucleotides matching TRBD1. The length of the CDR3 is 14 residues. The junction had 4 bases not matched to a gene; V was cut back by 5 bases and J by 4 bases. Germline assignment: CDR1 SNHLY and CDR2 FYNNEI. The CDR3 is CASSLRGQNQPQHF. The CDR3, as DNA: TGTGCCAGCAGTCTCAGGGGGCAGAATCAGCCCCAGCATTTT.